These 17 T cell receptor beta chains share one sample of origin, sequenced in a study of cytomegalovirus exposure and HLA in healthy donors. The PCR ran on 60 Vbeta and 13 Jbeta primers. Data came from immunoSEQ multiplex PCR; TCRdb stores just in-frame clones and leaves some out. The sample has about 190,000 clones; around 85% are singletons. Material: PBMCs. The receptors come from a man aged 50-60 years in good health and CMV-seronegative.

The chain combines TRBV5-6 with TRBJ1-4; 9 bases are a match to TRBD1. The V and J ends lost 4 bases and 7 bases, in that order; junction bases with no gene match: 8. The CDR3 runs to 15 residues. CDR1 is SGHDT and CDR2 is YYEEEE in the germline V gene. Here the CDR3 DNA reads TGTGCCAGCAGCCCGCCGGGGACAGGGATTGAAAAACTGTTTTTT. As protein: CASSPPGTGIEKLFF. The whole variable domain, filled in from reference TRBV5-6 and TRBJ1-4, reads DAGVTQSPTHLIKTRGQQVTLRCSPKSGHDTVSWYQQALGQGPQFIFQYYEEEERQRGNFPDRFSGHQFPNYSSELNVNALLLGDSALYLCASSPPGTGIEKLFFGSGTQLSVL.

V and J are TRBV19 and TRBJ2-2, with 7 bases lining up with TRBD2. The CDR3 covers 14 residues. Germline loops: CDR1 LNHDA, CDR2 SQIVND (reference sequence). V shed 11 bases, J shed 1 base, and the junction held 7 bases outside the gene matches. The CDR3 sequence is CAGRERGNTGELFF. CDR3 DNA sequence: TGTGCCGGTCGGGAGCGGGGGAACACCGGGGAGCTGTTTTTT.

Notes on this clone: One end of the junction is discordant with germline, which a read error may explain. The V call is TRBV7-9, the J call TRBJ2-1, with 11 bases identical to TRBD1. Germline V gene data show CDR1 as SEHNR and CDR2 as FQNEAQ (reference sequence). The CDR3 runs 12 residues. The CDR3 sequence is CSSGQGAGEQFF. The DNA of the CDR3 is TGTTCCAGCGGACAGGGGGCAGGGGAGCAGTTCTTC. The full variable domain, in which reference TRBV7-9 and TRBJ2-1 provide the parts outside the CDR3, is DTGVSQNPRHKITKRGQNVTFRCDPISEHNRLYWYRQTLGQGPEFLTYFQNEAQLEKSRLLSDRFSAERPKGSFSTLEIQRTEQGDSAMYLCSSGQGAGEQFFGPGTRLTVL.

The chain combines TRBV7-9 with TRBJ2-3; possible D gene TRBD2, 5 bases. The CDR3 totals 15 residues. The germline V gene has CDR1 SEHNR and CDR2 FQNEAQ (reference sequence). V dropped 2 bases and J dropped 1 base, with 10 bases sitting between them. CDR3 protein: CASSLWSGGTDTQYF. In DNA form, the CDR3 reads TGTGCCAGCAGCTTATGGTCCGGGGGCACAGATACGCAGTATTTT.

The V and J genes are TRBV27 and TRBJ2-5; D perhaps matches TRBD1 (7 bases). The J call is uncertain, as TRBJ2-7 better fits the DNA end. There are 13 residues in the CDR3. Germline V gives CDR1 MNHEY, CDR2 SMNVEV (reference sequence). In nucleotides, the CDR3 is TGTGCCAGCAGCAGGGGGACTTTCTACGAGCAGTACTTC. Translating gives CASSRGTFYEQYF.

The chain uses TRBV6-5 and TRBJ1-1; D call uncertain. The germline V gene encodes CDR1 MNHEY and CDR2 SVGAGI. The CDR3 runs to 12 residues. V was cut by 8 bases and J by 6 bases, with 13 bases left in between. The CDR3 nucleotides are TGTGCCAGCCAGAGGAAGTCGGCTGAAGCTTTCTTT. Protein product: CASQRKSAEAFF.

The chain is built from TRBV28 and TRBJ1-3; D uncertain. V lost 3 bases and J 4 bases, leaving 7 bases between the germline ends. The CDR3 extends over 13 amino acids. The germline gives CDR1 MDHEN, CDR2 SYDVKM. The CDR3 is CASSLASGNTIYF. The CDR3 region has the DNA TGTGCCAGCAGTTTGGCTTCGGGAAACACCATATATTTT.

The chain couples TRBV2 to TRBJ2-6; 10 positions match TRBD1. The CDR3 contains 17 residues. The trim removed 9 bases at V and 4 bases at J, leaving 12 bases unmatched. Germline CDR1 and CDR2: SNHLY and FYNNEI. The DNA for the CDR3 is TGTGCCAGGACAAAGACAGGGGGCGCGAACGGGGCCAACGTCCTGACTTTC. Its translation is CARTKTGGANGANVLTF.

The chain recombines TRBV4-3 with TRBJ1-2; D is uncertain. Trimming stripped 3 bases from V and 8 bases from J, with 16 bases between. The CDR3 runs to 14 residues. From germline, CDR1 is LGHNA and CDR2 YSLEER. The CDR3 coding sequence is TGCGCCAGCAGCCATGCAGAGGGAGTGACAGGCTACACCTTC. Translating it yields CASSHAEGVTGYTF.

The chain has TRBV5-8 and TRBJ2-7; TRBD2 agrees at 9 bases. Germline V lookup: CDR1 SGHTS, CDR2 YDEGEE. With 2 bases clipped from V and 4 bases from J, the junction kept 7 bases outside the gene matches. This CDR3 is 15 amino acids long. The CDR3 loop is CASSFGSGGAYEQYF. CDR3 nucleotide sequence: TGTGCCAGCAGCTTCGGTAGCGGGGGAGCTTACGAGCAGTACTTC.

On this clone itself: Within the sample, other DNA sequences also encode this same CDR3. V is TRBV6-5 and J is TRBJ1-5; D unresolved. Germline V gene lookup returns CDR1 MNHEY and CDR2 SVGAGI. Trimming removed 2 bases at V and 7 bases at J, with 9 bases between. This CDR3 spans 13 amino acids. For the CDR3, the DNA is TGTGCCAGCAGTTACCGAGGTAGCCAGCCCCAGCATTTT. The encoded protein is CASSYRGSQPQHF.

J is TRBJ1-2 and V is TRBV27; no firm D call. V was clipped by 2 bases and J by 4 bases, with 11 bases between them. The CDR3 sequence is 14 residues long. Germline values: CDR1 MNHEY, CDR2 SMNVEV (reference sequence). The CDR3 coding sequence is TGTGCCAGCAGTTTAGACCCGGGATTCTATGGCTACACCTTC. Protein product: CASSLDPGFYGYTF.

This clone was observed once. The J gene is TRBJ1-2, the V gene TRBV4-2; 10 bases line up with TRBD1. The CDR3 has 14 residues. CDR1 and CDR2 from the germline V gene are LGHNA and YNFKEQ. V lost 6 bases and J lost 3; bases outside the gene matches: 4. The CDR3 loop is CASRPGQGHYGYTF. CDR3 DNA sequence: TGTGCCAGCAGGCCGGGACAGGGGCACTATGGCTACACCTTC.

In the case of this clone: The junction departs from germline at one end; a sequencing error may be responsible. V usage is TRBV7-9 and J usage is TRBJ2-7; perhaps TRBD1 as D (5 bases). Germline CDR1 and CDR2: SEHNR and FQNEAQ (reference sequence). CDR3 length: 15 residues. CDR3 residues: CSSSLSGRVSHEQYF. As DNA, the CDR3 is TGTTCCAGCAGCTTAAGTGGCAGGGTTTCCCACGAGCAGTACTTC.

On this clone itself: One end of the junction varies from germline; a read error may be responsible. The chain couples TRBV7-9 to TRBJ1-1; D is uncertain. The CDR3 consists of 11 residues. Germline-derived CDR1 and CDR2 are SEHNR and FQNEAQ (reference sequence). CDR3 sequence: CSSSFYSEAFF. The CDR3, as DNA: TGTTCCAGCAGCTTTTACAGTGAAGCTTTCTTT.

The chain combines TRBV7-8 with TRBJ1-5, with no clear D. This CDR3 has 16 amino acids. Trimming pared 3 bases from V and 2 bases from J, leaving 14 bases between. Germline V gives CDR1 SGHVS, CDR2 FQNEAQ. The CDR3 protein is CASSFSGVRGNQPQHF. The CDR3 bases are TGTGCCAGCAGCTTTTCCGGGGTTAGGGGCAATCAGCCCCAGCATTTT. The full variable domain, in which reference TRBV7-8 and TRBJ1-5 provide the parts outside the CDR3, is GAGVSQSPRYKVAKRGQDVALRCDPISGHVSLFWYQQALGQGPEFLTYFQNEAQLDKSGLPSDRFFAERPEGSVSTLKIQRTQQEDSAVYLCASSFSGVRGNQPQHFGDGTRLSIL.

The chain couples TRBV11-2 to TRBJ1-1; 12 nucleotides match TRBD1. The CDR3 sequence is 17 residues long. The V and J ends lost 6 bases and 1 base, in that order; junction bases with no gene match: 9. Germline V gene data show CDR1 as SGHAT and CDR2 as FQNNGV. CDR3: CASSPRDRGLSNTEAFF. CDR3 coding DNA: TGTGCCAGCAGTCCTCGGGACAGGGGGCTGTCGAACACTGAAGCTTTCTTT.